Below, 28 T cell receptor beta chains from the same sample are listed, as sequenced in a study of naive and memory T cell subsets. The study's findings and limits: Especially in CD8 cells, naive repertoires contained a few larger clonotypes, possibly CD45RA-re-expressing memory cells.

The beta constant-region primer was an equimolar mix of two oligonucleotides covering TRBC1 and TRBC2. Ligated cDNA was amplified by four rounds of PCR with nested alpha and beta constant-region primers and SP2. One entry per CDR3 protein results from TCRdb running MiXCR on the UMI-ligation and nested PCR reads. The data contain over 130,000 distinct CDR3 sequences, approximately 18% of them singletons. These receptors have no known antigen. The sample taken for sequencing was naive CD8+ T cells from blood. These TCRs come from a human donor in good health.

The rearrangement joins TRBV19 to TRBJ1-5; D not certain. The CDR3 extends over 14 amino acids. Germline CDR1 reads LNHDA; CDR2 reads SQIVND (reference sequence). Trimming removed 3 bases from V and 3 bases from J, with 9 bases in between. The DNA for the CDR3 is TGTGCCAGTAGTATCCGCGACTACAATCAGCCCCAGCATTTT. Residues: CASSIRDYNQPQHF.

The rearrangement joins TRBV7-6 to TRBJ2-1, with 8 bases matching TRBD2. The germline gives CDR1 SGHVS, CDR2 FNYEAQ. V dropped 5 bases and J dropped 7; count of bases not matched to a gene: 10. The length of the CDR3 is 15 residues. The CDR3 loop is CASSPSSGGGNEQFF. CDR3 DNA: TGTGCCAGCAGCCCGTCATCGGGAGGGGGGAATGAGCAGTTCTTC. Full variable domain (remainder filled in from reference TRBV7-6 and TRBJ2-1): GAGVSQSPRYKVTKRGQDVALRCDPISGHVSLYWYRQALGQGPEFLTYFNYEAQQDKSGLPNDRFSAERPEGSISTLTIQRTEQRDSAMYRCASSPSSGGGNEQFFGPGTRLTVL.

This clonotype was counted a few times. In DNA, the CDR3 is TGTGCCAGCAGCTTGCGGGGGAAGGGCTTGGCGGTGAATCAGCCCCAGCATTTT. This sequence encodes CASSLRGKGLAVNQPQHF. The chain uses TRBV5-6 and TRBJ1-5, with D possibly being TRBD1 (5 bases). CDR3 length: 18 amino acids. Trimming took off 1 base at V and 4 bases at J, with 21 bases between the two ends. Germline CDR1 reads SGHDT; CDR2 reads YYEEEE.

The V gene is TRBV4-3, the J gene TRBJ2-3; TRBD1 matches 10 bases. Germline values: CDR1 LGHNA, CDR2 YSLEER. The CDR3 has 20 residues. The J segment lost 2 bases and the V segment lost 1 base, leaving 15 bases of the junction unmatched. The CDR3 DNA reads TGCGCCAGCAGCCAAGTGACAGGGGGCTCGATTGAAGTAATCACAGATACGCAGTATTTT. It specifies CASSQVTGGSIEVITDTQYF.

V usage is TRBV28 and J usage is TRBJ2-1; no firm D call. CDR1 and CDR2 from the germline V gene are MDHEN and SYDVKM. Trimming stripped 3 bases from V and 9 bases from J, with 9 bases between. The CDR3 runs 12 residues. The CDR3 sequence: CASSLPRAEQFF. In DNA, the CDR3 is TGTGCCAGCAGTTTGCCGCGAGCTGAGCAGTTCTTC.

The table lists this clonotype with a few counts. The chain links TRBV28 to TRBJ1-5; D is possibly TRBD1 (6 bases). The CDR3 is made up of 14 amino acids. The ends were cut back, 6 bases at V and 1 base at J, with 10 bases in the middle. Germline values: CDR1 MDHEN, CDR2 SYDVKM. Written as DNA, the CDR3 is TGTGCCAGCAGGGAAACAGGGAGCAATCAGCCCCAGCATTTT. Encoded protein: CASRETGSNQPQHF.

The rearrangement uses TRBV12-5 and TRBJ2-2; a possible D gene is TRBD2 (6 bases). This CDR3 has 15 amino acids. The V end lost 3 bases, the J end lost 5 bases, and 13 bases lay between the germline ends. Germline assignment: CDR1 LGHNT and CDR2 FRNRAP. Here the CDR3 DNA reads TGTGCTAGTGGTTTTATGGGAGGAGAGACCGGGGAGCTGTTTTTT. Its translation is CASGFMGGETGELFF.

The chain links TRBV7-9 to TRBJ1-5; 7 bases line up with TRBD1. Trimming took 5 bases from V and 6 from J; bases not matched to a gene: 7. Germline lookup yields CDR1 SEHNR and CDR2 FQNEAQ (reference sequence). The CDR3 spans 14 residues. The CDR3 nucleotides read TGTGCCAGCAGCACGACAGGGTCGGGTCAGCCCCAGCATTTT. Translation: CASSTTGSGQPQHF.

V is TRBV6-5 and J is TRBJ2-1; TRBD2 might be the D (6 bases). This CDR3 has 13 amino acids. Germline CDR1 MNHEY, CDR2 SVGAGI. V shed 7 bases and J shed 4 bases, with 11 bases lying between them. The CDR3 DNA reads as TGTGCCAGCAAATCTAGCGCTTACAATGAGCAGTTCTTC. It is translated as CASKSSAYNEQFF.

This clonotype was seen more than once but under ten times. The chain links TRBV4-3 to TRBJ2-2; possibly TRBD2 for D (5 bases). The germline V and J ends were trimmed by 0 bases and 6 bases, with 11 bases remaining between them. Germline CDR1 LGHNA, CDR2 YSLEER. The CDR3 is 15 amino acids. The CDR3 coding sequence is TGCGCCAGCAGCCAAGATTCTGACGGGGCCGGGGAGCTGTTTTTT. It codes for CASSQDSDGAGELFF.

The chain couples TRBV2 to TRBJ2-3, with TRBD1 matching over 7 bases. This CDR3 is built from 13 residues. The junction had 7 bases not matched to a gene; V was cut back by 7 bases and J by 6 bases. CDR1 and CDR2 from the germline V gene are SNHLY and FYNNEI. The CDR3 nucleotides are TGTGCCAGCATGATAGGGGGCGCGGATACGCAGTATTTT. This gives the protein CASMIGGADTQYF.

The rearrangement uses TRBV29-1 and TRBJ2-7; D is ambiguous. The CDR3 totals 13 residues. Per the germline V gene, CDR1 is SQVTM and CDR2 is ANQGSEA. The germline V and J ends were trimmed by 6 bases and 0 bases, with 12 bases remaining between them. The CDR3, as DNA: TGCAGCGTCCTTGGACGGAACTCCTACGAGCAGTACTTC. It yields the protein CSVLGRNSYEQYF.

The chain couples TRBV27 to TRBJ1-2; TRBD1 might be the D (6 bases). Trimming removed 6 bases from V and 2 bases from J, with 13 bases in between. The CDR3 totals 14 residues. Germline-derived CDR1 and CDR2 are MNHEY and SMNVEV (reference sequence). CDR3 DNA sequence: TGTGCCAGCAGCCATTCAACAGGGAACTATGGCTACACCTTC. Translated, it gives CASSHSTGNYGYTF.

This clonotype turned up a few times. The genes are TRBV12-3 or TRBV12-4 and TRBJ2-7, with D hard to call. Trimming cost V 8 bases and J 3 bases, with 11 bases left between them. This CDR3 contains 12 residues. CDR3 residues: CASGYPNYEQYF. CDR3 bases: TGTGCCAGCGGGTACCCGAACTACGAGCAGTACTTC.

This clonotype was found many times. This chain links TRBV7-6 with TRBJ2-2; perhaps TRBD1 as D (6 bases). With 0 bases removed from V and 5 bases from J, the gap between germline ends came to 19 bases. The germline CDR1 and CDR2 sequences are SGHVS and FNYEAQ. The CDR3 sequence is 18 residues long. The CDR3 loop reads CASSLASDLIQGTGELFF. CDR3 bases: TGTGCCAGCAGCTTAGCGTCTGATTTGATTCAGGGGACCGGGGAGCTGTTTTTT.

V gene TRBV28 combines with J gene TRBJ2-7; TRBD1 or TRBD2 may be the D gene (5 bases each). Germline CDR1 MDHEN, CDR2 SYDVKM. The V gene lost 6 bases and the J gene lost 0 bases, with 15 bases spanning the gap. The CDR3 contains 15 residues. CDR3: CASSHRDRGSYEQYF. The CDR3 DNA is TGTGCCAGCAGCCACCGGGACCGCGGCTCCTACGAGCAGTACTTC.

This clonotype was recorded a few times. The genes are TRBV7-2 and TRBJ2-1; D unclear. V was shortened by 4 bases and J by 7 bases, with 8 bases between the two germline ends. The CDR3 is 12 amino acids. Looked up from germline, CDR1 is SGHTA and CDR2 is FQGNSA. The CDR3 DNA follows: TGTGCCAGCAGCTACCCAGCGAATGAGCAGTTCTTC. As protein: CASSYPANEQFF.

CDR3 DNA sequence: TGTGCCAGCAGTGCAGGGGTGGAGGACACTGAAGCTTTCTTT. Translating gives CASSAGVEDTEAFF. The V and J genes are TRBV27 and TRBJ1-1; D is possibly TRBD1 (6 bases). CDR3 size: 14 residues. CDR1 and CDR2 from the germline V gene are MNHEY and SMNVEV (reference sequence). Trimming shortened V by 5 bases and J by 3 bases, and 13 bases separated the two germline ends.

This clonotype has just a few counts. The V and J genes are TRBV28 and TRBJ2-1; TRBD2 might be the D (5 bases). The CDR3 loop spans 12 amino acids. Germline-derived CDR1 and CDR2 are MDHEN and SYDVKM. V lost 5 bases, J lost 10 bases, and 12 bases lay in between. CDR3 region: CASSRVSGEQFF. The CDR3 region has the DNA TGTGCCAGCAGTAGGGTTTCGGGGGAGCAGTTCTTC.

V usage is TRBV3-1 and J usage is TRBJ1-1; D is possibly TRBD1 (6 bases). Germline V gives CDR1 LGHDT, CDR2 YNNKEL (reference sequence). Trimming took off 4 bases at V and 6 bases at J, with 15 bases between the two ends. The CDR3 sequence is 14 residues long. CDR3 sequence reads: CASSPTAGAAEAFF. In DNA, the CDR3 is TGTGCCAGCAGCCCAACGGCAGGGGCCGCTGAAGCTTTCTTT. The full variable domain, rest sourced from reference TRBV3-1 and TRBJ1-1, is DTAVSQTPKYLVTQMGNDKSIKCEQNLGHDTMYWYKQDSKKFLKIMFSYNNKELIINETVPNRFSPKSPDKAHLNLHINSLELGDSAVYFCASSPTAGAAEAFFGQGTRLTVV.

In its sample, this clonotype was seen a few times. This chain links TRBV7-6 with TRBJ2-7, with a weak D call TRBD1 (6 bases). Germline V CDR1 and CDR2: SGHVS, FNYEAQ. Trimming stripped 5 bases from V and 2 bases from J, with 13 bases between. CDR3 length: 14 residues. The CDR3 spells CASSPLTGTYEQYF. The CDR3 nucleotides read TGTGCCAGCAGCCCCCTGACAGGAACCTACGAGCAGTACTTC.

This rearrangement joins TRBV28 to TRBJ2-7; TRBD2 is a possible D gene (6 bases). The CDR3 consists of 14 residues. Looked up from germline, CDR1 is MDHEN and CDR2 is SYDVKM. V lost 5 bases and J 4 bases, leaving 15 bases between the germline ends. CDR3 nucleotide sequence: TGTGCCAGCAGTACCACCCGGGCGGGGTACGAGCAGTACTTC. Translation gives CASSTTRAGYEQYF.

DNA for the CDR3: TGTGCCAGCAGTTACTCGTCGCTGGCTGAAGCTTTCTTT. This translates into CASSYSSLAEAFF. This sequence joins TRBV6-5 and TRBJ1-1; no clear D. This CDR3 comprises 13 residues. With 0 bases removed from V and 6 bases from J, the gap between germline ends came to 8 bases. Germline V gene lookup returns CDR1 MNHEY and CDR2 SVGAGI.

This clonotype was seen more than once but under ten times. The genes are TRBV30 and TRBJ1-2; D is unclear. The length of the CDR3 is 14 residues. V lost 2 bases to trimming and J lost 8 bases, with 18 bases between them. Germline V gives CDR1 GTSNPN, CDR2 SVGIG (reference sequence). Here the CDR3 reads CAWSPPRYPPGYTF. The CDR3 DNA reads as TGTGCCTGGAGTCCCCCTCGGTACCCCCCCGGCTACACCTTC.

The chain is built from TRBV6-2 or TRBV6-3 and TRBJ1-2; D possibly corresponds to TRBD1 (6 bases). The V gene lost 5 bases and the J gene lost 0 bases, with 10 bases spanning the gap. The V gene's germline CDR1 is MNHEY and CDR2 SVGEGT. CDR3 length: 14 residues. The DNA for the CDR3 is TGTGCCAGCAGTCCGGACAGAGCTAACTATGGCTACACCTTC. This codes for CASSPDRANYGYTF.

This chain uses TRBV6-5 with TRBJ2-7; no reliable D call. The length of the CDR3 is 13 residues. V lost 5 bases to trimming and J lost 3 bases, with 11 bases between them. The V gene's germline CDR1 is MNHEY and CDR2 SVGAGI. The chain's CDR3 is CASSPVTLYEQYF. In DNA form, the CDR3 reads TGTGCCAGCAGTCCGGTGACCCTCTACGAGCAGTACTTC.

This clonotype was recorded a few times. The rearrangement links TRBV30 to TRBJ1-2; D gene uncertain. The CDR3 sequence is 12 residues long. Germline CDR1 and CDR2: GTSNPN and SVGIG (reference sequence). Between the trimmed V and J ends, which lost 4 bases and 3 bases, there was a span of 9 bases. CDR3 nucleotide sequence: TGTGCCTGGATTCTGGGTGACTATGGCTACACCTTC. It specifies CAWILGDYGYTF.

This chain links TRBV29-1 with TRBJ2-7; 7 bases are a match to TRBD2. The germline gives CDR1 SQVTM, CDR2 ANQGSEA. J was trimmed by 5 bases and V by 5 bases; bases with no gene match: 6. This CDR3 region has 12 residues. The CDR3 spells CSVWGGVDEQYF. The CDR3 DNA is TGCAGCGTTTGGGGAGGGGTTGACGAGCAGTACTTC.